Here is one TCR beta chain with its context. The data were obtained in a study of blood T cell repertoires in COVID-19. Germline assignment: CDR1 LNHDA and CDR2 SQIVND (reference sequence). The CDR3 is 13 amino acids. Trimming cost V 5 bases and J 5 bases, with 12 bases left between them. Produced via immunoSEQ multiplex PCR; TCRdb's table is partial and in-frame only. The sample carries a few hundred thousand clones, around 85% recorded once. This receptor was identified in a woman aged 50 to 60 with active or convalescent COVID-19. Sequenced: peripheral blood. The V gene is TRBV19, the J gene TRBJ1-1; D unclear. CDR3 nucleotide sequence: TGTGCCAGTAGTCTGAGAGCGGTAACTGAAGCTTTCTTT. Its protein is CASSLRAVTEAFF.